The rows below give T cell receptor beta chains drawn from one sample of a study of OX40 agonist ivuxolimab in advanced cancers. Assay: immunoSEQ multiplex PCR; the TCRdb copy retains only in-frame clones and omits some. In the table there are about 53,000 clones, 82% of which are singletons. Here the sequenced sample was CD4+ or CD8+ T cells sorted from blood, taken in a trial of the OX40 agonist ivuxolimab. The receptors stem from an adult with an advanced solid tumor such as melanoma, head and neck, liver or kidney cancer. Each CDR3 is given without its conserved first and last residue. Each record gives: V gene, clone size, CDR3 protein. Clone size is not always given. Where it is, it says once, few, many or a class for expanded clones.

v_call: TRBV18; clone_size: -; cdr3_aa: ASSPTGVGEKLF
v_call: TRBV19; clone_size: -; cdr3_aa: ASSGLAGKETQY
v_call: TRBV7-9; clone_size: -; cdr3_aa: ASTPQGAGTEAF
v_call: TRBV5-1; clone_size: -; cdr3_aa: ASSSVPGPFGETQY
v_call: TRBV9; clone_size: -; cdr3_aa: ASSASGTSAGELF
v_call: TRBV9; clone_size: -; cdr3_aa: ASSVGTSGNTGELF
v_call: TRBV7-8; clone_size: -; cdr3_aa: ASSLGGPSYEQY
v_call: TRBV10-3; clone_size: -; cdr3_aa: AISEDLTDTQY
v_call: TRBV19; clone_size: -; cdr3_aa: ASGRIQETQY
v_call: TRBV5-1; clone_size: -; cdr3_aa: ASSWAGPAGDGANVLT
v_call: TRBV19; clone_size: few; cdr3_aa: ASEKRTNTGELF
v_call: TRBV27; clone_size: few; cdr3_aa: ASRPAASGFYEQY
v_call: TRBV29-1; clone_size: once; cdr3_aa: SVVNPSGVAGNTIY
v_call: TRBV10-2; clone_size: -; cdr3_aa: ASSESGGTVNTEAF
v_call: TRBV30; clone_size: -; cdr3_aa: AWRGNRDQPQH
v_call: TRBV6-5; clone_size: -; cdr3_aa: ASSYKRDTTDTQY
v_call: TRBV6-1; clone_size: -; cdr3_aa: ASSSPRTGNNEQF
v_call: TRBV7-7; clone_size: few; cdr3_aa: ASSWDYTGELF
v_call: TRBV5-4; clone_size: -; cdr3_aa: ASSLDRGPSGYEQY
v_call: TRBV4-2; clone_size: -; cdr3_aa: ASSQDGQWATNEKLF
v_call: TRBV9; clone_size: -; cdr3_aa: ASSVDTRGQGAPDTQY
v_call: TRBV6-6; clone_size: -; cdr3_aa: ASKQGLGANVLT
v_call: TRBV9; clone_size: -; cdr3_aa: ASSVAQGADEKLF
v_call: TRBV6-1; clone_size: -; cdr3_aa: ASKPGAGIETQY
v_call: TRBV19; clone_size: -; cdr3_aa: ASSMRGGASLSYEQY
v_call: TRBV15; clone_size: -; cdr3_aa: ATSRGGTGHTEAF
v_call: TRBV10-3; clone_size: -; cdr3_aa: AISPPSNTNTEQF
v_call: TRBV18; clone_size: -; cdr3_aa: ASSPYSSGTEAF
v_call: TRBV11-3; clone_size: -; cdr3_aa: ASSLGQGGDTQY
v_call: TRBV27; clone_size: -; cdr3_aa: ASSYGSSYNSPLH
v_call: TRBV7-3; clone_size: -; cdr3_aa: ASSSSTAGEYTDTQY
v_call: TRBV6-1; clone_size: -; cdr3_aa: ASSETNYGYT